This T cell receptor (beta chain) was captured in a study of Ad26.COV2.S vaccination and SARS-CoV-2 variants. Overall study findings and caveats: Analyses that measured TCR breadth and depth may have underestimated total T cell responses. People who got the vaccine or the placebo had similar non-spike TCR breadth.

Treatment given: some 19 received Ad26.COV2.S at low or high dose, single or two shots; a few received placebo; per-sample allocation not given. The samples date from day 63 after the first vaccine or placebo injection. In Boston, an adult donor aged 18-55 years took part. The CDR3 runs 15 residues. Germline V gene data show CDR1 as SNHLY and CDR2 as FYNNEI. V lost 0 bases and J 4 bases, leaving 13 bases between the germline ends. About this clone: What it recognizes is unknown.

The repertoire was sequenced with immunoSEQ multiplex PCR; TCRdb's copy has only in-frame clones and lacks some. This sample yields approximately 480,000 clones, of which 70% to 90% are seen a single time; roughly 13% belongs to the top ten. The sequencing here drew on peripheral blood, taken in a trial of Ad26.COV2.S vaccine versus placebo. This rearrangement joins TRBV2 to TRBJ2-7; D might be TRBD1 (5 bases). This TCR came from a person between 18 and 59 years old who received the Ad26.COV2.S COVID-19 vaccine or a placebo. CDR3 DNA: TGTGCCAGCAGTGAAGCGCCAAGGGGCAAATACGAGCAGTACTTC. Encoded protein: CASSEAPRGKYEQYF.